This is a list of T cell receptor beta chains from one sample in a study of shared clonotypes between healthy human individuals. Produced via immunoSEQ multiplex PCR; TCRdb's table is partial and in-frame only. The table has 2 million to 2.5 million clones, approximately 93% seen once. The specimen was naive CD4+ T cells from PBMCs. The receptors here all came from a man aged 18 to 35 in good health. Some clones in this sample may be carry-over from other donors' samples. Both conserved end residues are part of each CDR3. D genes are given only for firm matches. The size field is filled for only some rows; it gives once, few, many or a size class.

D: NA
J: TRBJ2-3
size: NA
length: 16
V: TRBV7-3
DNA: TGTGCCAGCAGCTTAGAGGGGGGAGGTATCCCAGATACGCAGTATTTT
CDR3: CASSLEGGGIPDTQYF

D: TRBD1
J: TRBJ1-4
size: NA
length: 18
V: TRBV18
DNA: TGTGCCAGCTCACGGGCCGGGACAGGCGGGGCCCATAATGAAAAACTGTTTTTT
CDR3: CASSRAGTGGAHNEKLFF

D: TRBD1
J: TRBJ1-1
size: few
length: 14
V: TRBV6-1
DNA: TGTGCCAGCAGCAGGGGACAGGGGAACACTGAAGCTTTCTTT
CDR3: CASSRGQGNTEAFF

D: NA
J: TRBJ2-5
size: NA
length: 14
V: TRBV4-3
DNA: TGCGCCAGCAGCCAAGGGCGAATGCAAGGGGCCCAGTACTTC
CDR3: CASSQGRMQGAQYF

D: NA
J: TRBJ2-3
size: NA
length: 15
V: TRBV11-1
DNA: TGTGCCAGCAGTTTACTGGCCGCTAGCACAGATACGCAGTATTTT
CDR3: CASSLLAASTDTQYF

D: TRBD1
J: TRBJ1-1
size: NA
length: 14
V: TRBV18
DNA: TGTGCCAGCTCACCAGACAGGGGAAAGACTGAAGCTTTCTTT
CDR3: CASSPDRGKTEAFF

D: TRBD2
J: TRBJ2-3
size: NA
length: 15
V: TRBV9
DNA: TGTGCCAGCAGCACACTAGCGGGAGTCGCAGATACGCAGTATTTT
CDR3: CASSTLAGVADTQYF

D: TRBD1
J: TRBJ1-4
size: once
length: 15
V: TRBV28
DNA: TGTGCCAGCAGCTCCCGAGGGGGCGCCGACGAAAAACTGTTTTTT
CDR3: CASSSRGGADEKLFF

D: NA
J: TRBJ1-3
size: NA
length: 13
V: TRBV5-1
DNA: TGCGCCAGCAGCGGGAGCTCTGGAAACACCATATATTTT
CDR3: CASSGSSGNTIYF

D: TRBD2
J: TRBJ2-7
size: once
length: 14
V: TRBV2
DNA: TGTGCCAGCAGTGAAGAGACTAGCGGGTTGCGGCGGTACTTC
CDR3: CASSEETSGLRRYF

D: TRBD1
J: TRBJ2-3
size: NA
length: 16
V: TRBV5-1
DNA: TGCGCCAGCAGCACCTCAAGGACAGGGGGCGCAGATACGCAGTATTTT
CDR3: CASSTSRTGGADTQYF

D: NA
J: TRBJ2-5
size: NA
length: 12
V: TRBV10-3
DNA: TGTGCCATCAGTGAATACCAAGAGACCCAGTACTTC
CDR3: CAISEYQETQYF

D: NA
J: TRBJ1-2
size: NA
length: 13
V: TRBV28
DNA: TGTGCCAGCATAGAAGGGGGTGGCTATGGCTACACCTTC
CDR3: CASIEGGGYGYTF

D: NA
J: TRBJ2-7
size: once
length: 14
V: TRBV5-1
DNA: TGCGCCAGCAGCTTGGGCTCGCTAACCTACGAGCAGTACTTC
CDR3: CASSLGSLTYEQYF

D: NA
J: TRBJ2-5
size: NA
length: 13
V: TRBV29-1
DNA: TGCAGCGTTGAAATGGGTTTCGGAGAGACCCAGTACTTC
CDR3: CSVEMGFGETQYF

D: NA
J: TRBJ2-4
size: NA
length: 17
V: TRBV11-3
DNA: TGTGCCAGCAGCCCCAGGAGTGGGGAAATTTCCAAAAACATTCAGTACTTC
CDR3: CASSPRSGEISKNIQYF

D: NA
J: TRBJ2-7
size: few
length: 15
V: TRBV10-3
DNA: TGTGCCATCAGTGAGTCGGAGCTGGGGGGCCACGAGCAGTACTTC
CDR3: CAISESELGGHEQYF

D: NA
J: TRBJ1-2
size: NA
length: 15
V: TRBV11-2
DNA: TGTGCCAGCAGCTTAGACCGGTGGGACAACTATGGCTACACCTTC
CDR3: CASSLDRWDNYGYTF

D: NA
J: TRBJ1-5
size: NA
length: 15
V: TRBV4-1
DNA: TGCGCCAGCAGCCTCGCCGGGGTCCTCAATCAGCCCCAGCATTTT
CDR3: CASSLAGVLNQPQHF

D: NA
J: TRBJ1-2
size: NA
length: 11
V: TRBV5-1
DNA: TGCGCCAGCACCACTGAGAATGGCTACACCTTC
CDR3: CASTTENGYTF

D: NA
J: TRBJ1-2
size: NA
length: 12
V: TRBV9
DNA: TGTGCCACCGGAAGGGACTCCTATGGCTACACCTTC
CDR3: CATGRDSYGYTF

D: TRBD2
J: TRBJ2-1
size: NA
length: 15
V: TRBV6-6
DNA: TGTGCCAGCAGCCTCACTAGCGGGCCGGGGAATGAGCAGTTCTTC
CDR3: CASSLTSGPGNEQFF

D: NA
J: TRBJ2-2
size: NA
length: 13
V: TRBV9
DNA: TGTGCCAGCAGCCGAGTAGGCACCGGGGAGCTGTTTTTT
CDR3: CASSRVGTGELFF

D: NA
J: TRBJ1-5
size: NA
length: 17
V: TRBV27
DNA: TGTGCCAGCAGTCTAACCCCGGGGTTCAGTAGCAATCAGCCCCAGCATTTT
CDR3: CASSLTPGFSSNQPQHF

D: NA
J: TRBJ1-1
size: NA
length: 14
V: TRBV18
DNA: TGTGCCAGCTCACCGGTACAGGCGAACACTGAAGCTTTCTTT
CDR3: CASSPVQANTEAFF

D: TRBD1
J: TRBJ1-2
size: NA
length: 14
V: TRBV5-5
DNA: TGTGCCAGCAGCCTAGGTCAGGGGGCCTGGGGCTACACCTTC
CDR3: CASSLGQGAWGYTF

D: NA
J: TRBJ1-2
size: NA
length: 16
V: TRBV7-9
DNA: TGTGCCAGCAGCCTTTCCCGTCCTTTGGAAGGCTATGGCTACACCTTC
CDR3: CASSLSRPLEGYGYTF

D: NA
J: TRBJ2-1
size: once
length: 15
V: TRBV14
DNA: TGTGCCAGCAGCCAAATTTGGGACTCCTACAATGAGCAGTTCTTC
CDR3: CASSQIWDSYNEQFF

D: NA
J: TRBJ2-7
size: NA
length: 14
V: TRBV2
DNA: TGTGCCAGCAGTCAGGGGATTCCCGACTACGAGCAGTACTTC
CDR3: CASSQGIPDYEQYF

D: NA
J: TRBJ2-3
size: NA
length: 15
V: TRBV7-2
DNA: TGTGCCAGCGGATATAGCGCTATACGCACAGATACGCAGTATTTT
CDR3: CASGYSAIRTDTQYF